Following are 5 T cell receptor beta chains from one sample sequenced in a study of T cell changes during pregnancy in multiple sclerosis. Clones were sequenced by immunoSEQ multiplex PCR, and TCRdb holds only the in-frame ones, with some missing. The sample consists of roughly 49,000 clones, approximately 91% of them appearing once. The sequenced sample was CD4+ T cells from peripheral blood mononuclear cells, obtained in the second trimester of pregnancy. Receptors originate from a female donor with multiple sclerosis, enrolled in a pregnancy study.

The gene calls are TRBV7-9 and TRBJ2-3; 7 bases align to TRBD1. This CDR3 comprises 16 residues. Germline CDR1 is SEHNR and CDR2 is FQNEAQ (reference sequence). The ends lost 5 bases at V and 0 bases at J; junction bases unmatched: 8. The CDR3 spells CASSRDRVHSTDTQYF. The CDR3 region has the DNA TGTGCCAGCAGCCGAGACAGGGTCCATAGCACAGATACGCAGTATTTT.

The J gene is TRBJ2-1, the V gene TRBV7-2; tentatively, D is TRBD1 (6 bases). Trimming removed 7 bases from V and 5 bases from J, with 15 bases in between. Germline V gene data show CDR1 as SGHTA and CDR2 as FQGNSA. The CDR3 covers 14 residues. CDR3 in amino acids: CASTRQARDNEQFF. The CDR3 coding sequence is TGTGCCAGCACCCGACAGGCAAGGGACAATGAGCAGTTCTTC. The full variable domain, its missing parts supplied by reference TRBV7-2 and TRBJ2-1, is GAGVSQSPSNKVTEKGKDVELRCDPISGHTALYWYRQSLGQGLEFLIYFQGNSAPDKSGLPSDRFSAERTGGSVSTLTIQRTQQEDSAVYLCASTRQARDNEQFFGPGTRLTVL.

CDR3 in amino acids: CASSSNREEETQYF. As DNA, the CDR3 is TGTGCCAGCAGCTCAAACAGGGAAGAAGAGACCCAGTACTTC. The chain recombines TRBV7-9 with TRBJ2-5, with D possibly being TRBD1 (6 bases). The CDR3 sequence is 14 residues long. Per the germline V gene, CDR1 is SEHNR and CDR2 is FQNEAQ (reference sequence). The V end lost 4 bases, the J end lost 3 bases, and 12 bases lay between the germline ends. The variable domain in full, completed from reference TRBV7-9 and TRBJ2-5, reads DTGVSQNPRHKITKRGQNVTFRCDPISEHNRLYWYRQTLGQGPEFLTYFQNEAQLEKSRLLSDRFSAERPKGSFSTLEIQRTEQGDSAMYLCASSSNREEETQYFGPGTRLLVL.

The genes are TRBV30 and TRBJ1-1, with D perhaps TRBD1 (6 bases). The V end lost 2 bases, the J end lost 3 bases, and 10 bases lay between the germline ends. The CDR3 spans 13 residues. The germline CDR1 and CDR2 sequences are GTSNPN and SVGIG (reference sequence). The CDR3 reads CAWSSDSYTEAFF. In DNA form, the CDR3 reads TGTGCCTGGAGTTCGGACAGCTACACTGAAGCTTTCTTT.

This sequence joins TRBV7-3 and TRBJ1-6; D gene ambiguous. This CDR3 is 13 amino acids long. Trimming removed 6 bases at V and 3 bases at J, with 6 bases between. Germline values: CDR1 SGHTA, CDR2 FQGTGA. DNA for the CDR3: TGTGCCAGCAGGATAGACTATAATTCACCCCTCCACTTT. It translates to CASRIDYNSPLHF.